The present T cell receptor beta chain was sequenced within a study of blood T cell repertoires in COVID-19. Study details: Samples representing acute and convalescent COVID-19 were sourced from the United States, Italy and Spain.

Original processing methods: The authors estimated nucleated cell counts from reference gene primer amplification. Assay: immunoSEQ multiplex PCR; the TCRdb copy retains only in-frame clones and omits some. Clonal size and the V and J genes are those of that table, whereas D and trimming came from the DNA. The profile shows about 280,000 clones, 70% to 90% of them singletons. CDR3 length equals 14 residues. Germline lookup yields CDR1 SGDLS and CDR2 YYNGEE. V was clipped by 0 bases and J by 9 bases, with 13 bases between them. The chain combines TRBV9 with TRBJ2-1, with D possibly being TRBD2 (6 bases). This clonotype originated in a man over 45 with active or convalescent COVID-19. The sample comprised peripheral blood. CDR3 nucleotide sequence: TGTGCCAGCAGCGTAGCCCCGCGGGGTGGTGAGCAGTTCTTC. Protein sequence: CASSVAPRGGEQFF.